The 10 T cell receptor beta chains below were found in one sample sequenced in a study of T-cell memory formation after mild COVID-19. Using its own MiXCR run on the 5' RACE reads, TCRdb lists one record per CDR3 protein. This sample has 350,000 to 450,000 distinct CDR3 sequences, with approximately 29% found just once. The sample comprised PBMCs or a T cell subset sorted from them (not recorded which). Source of these receptors: an adult woman who had mild COVID-19 (a few samples of this study predate the infection). Cell type and time point are not known.

The chain is built from TRBV4-1 and TRBJ1-3; TRBD1 agrees at 8 bases. Germline trimming cut 1 base from V and 2 bases from J; bases unmatched to any gene: 7. CDR3 length equals 17 residues. In germline, CDR1 is MGHRA, CDR2 YSYEKL. Here the CDR3 DNA reads TGCGCCAGCAGCCAAGGTGTCAGGGGGCGGGCTGGAAACACCATATATTTT. This translates into CASSQGVRGRAGNTIYF.

This clonotype came up a few times. The chain carries TRBV6-6 and TRBJ1-5; no definite D call. CDR3 size: 17 residues. The germline V gene has CDR1 MNHNY and CDR2 SVGAGI (reference sequence). V dropped 7 bases and J dropped 2 bases, with 21 bases sitting between them. This CDR3 is CASTIPSGQVGNQPQHF. As DNA, the CDR3 is TGTGCCAGCACAATTCCCTCCGGGCAGGTTGGCAATCAGCCCCAGCATTTT.

The chain uses TRBV7-8 and TRBJ1-5; TRBD1 might be the D (5 bases). Looked up from germline, CDR1 is SGHVS and CDR2 is FQNEAQ. The CDR3 consists of 14 residues. V lost 5 bases to trimming and J lost 2 bases, with 10 bases between them. CDR3 in amino acids: CASSLREGNQPQHF. CDR3 bases: TGTGCCAGCAGCCTCAGGGAGGGCAATCAGCCCCAGCATTTT.

This clonotype was recorded a few times. V usage is TRBV7-9 and J usage is TRBJ2-7, with D perhaps matching TRBD2 (5 bases). Trimming took 3 bases from V and 2 from J, leaving 20 bases between them. The germline V gene has CDR1 SEHNR and CDR2 FQNEAQ (reference sequence). The CDR3 contains 17 residues. CDR3 protein: CASSLVMLREKTYEQYF. CDR3 coding DNA: TGTGCCAGCAGCTTGGTGATGTTGAGGGAAAAGACCTACGAGCAGTACTTC.

In this sample, this clonotype turned up a few times. The chain links TRBV7-9 to TRBJ2-7; D uncertain. The CDR3 spans 16 residues. Germline assignment: CDR1 SEHNR and CDR2 FQNEAQ (reference sequence). The V end was cut by 4 bases, the J end by 4 bases, with 20 bases between. CDR3 region: CASSSLATAVEYEQYF. In DNA form, the CDR3 reads TGTGCCAGCAGCTCCCTGGCCACGGCAGTCGAATACGAGCAGTACTTC.

The genes are TRBV24-1 and TRBJ2-1; D is perhaps TRBD1 (5 bases). Germline V gives CDR1 KGHDR, CDR2 SFDVKD. Trimming stripped 7 bases from V and 0 bases from J, with 15 bases between. The CDR3 sequence is 16 residues long. CDR3 region: CATSAERGYSYNEQFF. The CDR3 DNA reads TGTGCCACCAGCGCCGAAAGGGGCTACTCCTACAATGAGCAGTTCTTC.

The CDR3 DNA follows: TGCGCCAGCAGCCTCGGAGCCGAGGGGAGCAATCAGCCCCAGCATTTT. This translates into CASSLGAEGSNQPQHF. This chain connects TRBV4-1 to TRBJ1-5; D might be TRBD1 (5 bases). Germline CDR1 MGHRA, CDR2 YSYEKL. The V end lost 4 bases, the J end lost 1 base, and 14 bases lay between the germline ends. This CDR3 has 16 residues.

This chain connects TRBV6-6 to TRBJ2-7, with TRBD2 matching 13 bases. CDR1 MNHNY and CDR2 SVGAGI come from the germline V gene (reference sequence). This CDR3 is built from 15 residues. The ends lost 5 bases at V and 4 bases at J; junction bases unmatched: 5. The CDR3: CASSDGLAGVYEQYF. The CDR3 DNA reads as TGTGCCAGCAGTGACGGACTAGCGGGGGTATACGAGCAGTACTTC.

This chain uses TRBV24-1 with TRBJ2-1, with D tentatively TRBD1 (5 bases). From germline, CDR1 is KGHDR and CDR2 SFDVKD. The CDR3 is 15 amino acids. Deletions cut 1 base from V and 6 bases from J, with 12 bases between. The CDR3 DNA is TGTGCCACCAGTGATTTCACAGGTTTGGTCAATGAGCAGTTCTTC. Translated: CATSDFTGLVNEQFF.

The genes are TRBV5-4 and TRBJ2-7; the D is unclear. Trimming removed 4 bases at V and 5 bases at J, with 22 bases between. There are 16 residues in the CDR3. The V gene's germline CDR1 is SGHNT and CDR2 YYREEE (reference sequence). CDR3 region: CASSVSGWGMGHEQYF. DNA of the CDR3: TGTGCCAGCAGCGTAAGTGGGTGGGGAATGGGCCACGAGCAGTACTTC. Full variable domain (rest looked up from reference TRBV5-4 and TRBJ2-7): ETGVTQSPTHLIKTRGQQVTLRCSSQSGHNTVSWYQQALGQGPQFIFQYYREEENGRGNFPPRFSGLQFPNYSSELNVNALELDDSALYLCASSVSGWGMGHEQYFGPGTRLTVT.